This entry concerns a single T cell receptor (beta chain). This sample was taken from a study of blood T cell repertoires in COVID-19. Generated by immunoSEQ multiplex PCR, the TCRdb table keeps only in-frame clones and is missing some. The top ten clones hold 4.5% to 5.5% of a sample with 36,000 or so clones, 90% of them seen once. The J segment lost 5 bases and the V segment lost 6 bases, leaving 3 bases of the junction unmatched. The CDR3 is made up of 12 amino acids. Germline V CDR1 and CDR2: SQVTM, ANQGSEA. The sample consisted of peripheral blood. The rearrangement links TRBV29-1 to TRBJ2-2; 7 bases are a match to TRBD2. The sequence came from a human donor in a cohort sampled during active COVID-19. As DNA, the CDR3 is TGCAGCGTCGGGAGGCAAACCGGGGAGCTGTTTTTT. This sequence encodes CSVGRQTGELFF.